These 30 T cell receptor beta chains were all obtained from the same sample, sequenced in a study of radiotherapy plus CTLA-4 blockade in lung cancer. Assay used: immunoSEQ multiplex PCR; TCRdb lists only in-frame clones, some missing. The data contain 90,000 to 100,000 clones, roughly 74% of them seen just once; the ten biggest clones take up 2.8%. The material was peripheral blood, obtained from a patient treated with radiotherapy plus ipilimumab. The source of these receptors is a human donor with non-small cell lung cancer who had a partial response to radiotherapy plus ipilimumab. Some clones in this sample may be carry-over from other donors' samples.

Regarding this clone: The germline gene is not matched at one end of the junction; a read error may be the cause. The chain uses TRBV5-1 and TRBJ2-1; D might be TRBD1 (6 bases). The CDR3 totals 14 residues. Germline loops: CDR1 SGHRS, CDR2 YFSETQ. Here the CDR3 DNA reads TGCGCCAGCAGCTCGACTACAGGGACCAATCAGCAGTTCTTC. It codes for CASSSTTGTNQQFF.

This chain connects TRBV19 to TRBJ2-5, with a possible D match to TRBD1 (6 bases). Trimming removed 5 bases from V and 3 bases from J, with 10 bases in between. The CDR3 extends over 13 amino acids. Per germline, CDR1 LNHDA and CDR2 SQIVND (reference sequence). The CDR3 sequence is CASSVNREETQYF. CDR3 sequence (DNA): TGTGCCAGTAGTGTCAACAGGGAAGAGACCCAGTACTTC. Complete variable domain (other parts from reference TRBV19 and TRBJ2-5): DGGITQSPKYLFRKEGQNVTLSCEQNLNHDAMYWYRQDPGQGLRLIYYSQIVNDFQKGDIAEGYSVSREKKESFPLTVTSAQKNPTAFYLCASSVNREETQYFGPGTRLLVL.

The chain links TRBV7-3 to TRBJ2-5; 8 positions agree with TRBD1. The V and J ends lost 5 bases and 2 bases, in that order; junction bases with no gene match: 7. This CDR3 is built from 15 residues. Germline CDR1 and CDR2: SGHTA and FQGTGA. This CDR3 reads CASSTGQGQQETQYF. CDR3 in DNA: TGTGCCAGCAGCACAGGACAGGGCCAACAAGAGACCCAGTACTTC.

This clone was seen more than once but under ten times. This chain uses TRBV9 with TRBJ2-1; possible D gene TRBD1, 6 bases. V lost 4 bases and J 0 bases, leaving 8 bases between the germline ends. This CDR3 region has 14 residues. Germline-derived CDR1 and CDR2 are SGDLS and YYNGEE. CDR3 sequence: CASSRGSSYNEQFF. The CDR3 region has the DNA TGTGCCAGCAGCAGGGGGAGCTCCTACAATGAGCAGTTCTTC.

This rearrangement joins TRBV6-6 to TRBJ2-7; a possible D gene is TRBD2 (6 bases). Germline values: CDR1 MNHNY, CDR2 SVGAGI (reference sequence). The CDR3 extends over 12 amino acids. The V end lost 9 bases, the J end lost 2 bases, and 11 bases lay between the germline ends. CDR3 loop: CASRGAAYEQYF. The CDR3 region has the DNA TGTGCCAGTCGCGGGGCCGCCTACGAGCAGTACTTC.

The V gene is TRBV4-1, the J gene TRBJ1-5; TRBD1 is a possible D gene (5 bases). CDR1 is MGHRA and CDR2 is YSYEKL in the germline V gene. This CDR3 spans 15 amino acids. The germline V and J ends were trimmed by 1 base and 2 bases, with 9 bases remaining between them. CDR3 in amino acids: CASSQVSQGNQPQHF. As DNA, the CDR3 is TGCGCCAGCAGCCAAGTATCACAGGGCAATCAGCCCCAGCATTTT.

V is TRBV2 and J is TRBJ1-3; D not resolved. CDR1 is SNHLY, CDR2 FYNNEI, per germline. The CDR3 has 16 amino acids. Trimming took off 0 bases at V and 4 bases at J, with 13 bases between the two ends. The CDR3 DNA reads as TGTGCCAGCAGTGAAGCGCTTACTACGACCGGAAACACCATATATTTT. It is translated as CASSEALTTTGNTIYF.

The chain carries TRBV2 and TRBJ1-5, with a weak D call TRBD1 (5 bases). Trimming shortened V by 7 bases and J by 2 bases, and 15 bases separated the two germline ends. This CDR3 spans 15 amino acids. The germline gives CDR1 SNHLY, CDR2 FYNNEI. The CDR3 nucleotides read TGTGCCAGCACCTCTCAGGGCTCCGGCAATCAGCCCCAGCATTTT. Its protein is CASTSQGSGNQPQHF.

This clone has more than one count but fewer than ten. V usage is TRBV6-1 and J usage is TRBJ2-7, with 10 bases lining up with TRBD2. The trim removed 5 bases at V and 2 bases at J, leaving 6 bases unmatched. The length of the CDR3 is 15 residues. CDR1 and CDR2 (germline): MNHNS, SASEGT. This CDR3 is CASSPLAGDAYEQYF. The CDR3 bases are TGTGCCAGCAGTCCCCTAGCGGGAGATGCCTACGAGCAGTACTTC.

V usage is TRBV11-2 and J usage is TRBJ1-1; tentatively, D is TRBD1 (6 bases). Trimming removed 4 bases at V and 4 bases at J, with 13 bases between. Germline CDR1 and CDR2: SGHAT and FQNNGV. The CDR3 has 14 amino acids. Here the CDR3 reads CASSSGAIGTEAFF. The CDR3 DNA reads as TGTGCCAGCAGCTCAGGGGCGATAGGCACTGAAGCTTTCTTT.

The chain joins TRBV7-2 to TRBJ2-7; maybe TRBD2 (6 bases). The V end lost 3 bases, the J end lost 2 bases, and 11 bases lay between the germline ends. The CDR3 consists of 14 residues. Germline loops: CDR1 SGHTA, CDR2 FQGNSA. The CDR3 loop reads CASSFSGATYEQYF. The CDR3 DNA follows: TGTGCCAGCAGCTTTAGCGGCGCTACCTACGAGCAGTACTTC.

The rearrangement links TRBV7-2 to TRBJ2-7, with D unresolved. Deletions cut 0 bases from V and 3 bases from J, with 15 bases between. The germline gives CDR1 SGHTA, CDR2 FQGNSA. This CDR3 comprises 16 residues. CDR3 DNA sequence: TGTGCCAGCAGCTTAGCGCTCCCCCTAGTTGGCTACGAGCAGTACTTC. Its protein product is CASSLALPLVGYEQYF. Using reference TRBV7-2 and TRBJ2-7 for the parts outside the CDR3, the full variable domain is GAGVSQSPSNKVTEKGKDVELRCDPISGHTALYWYRQSLGQGLEFLIYFQGNSAPDKSGLPSDRFSAERTGGSVSTLTIQRTQQEDSAVYLCASSLALPLVGYEQYFGPGTRLTVT.

This chain uses TRBV19 with TRBJ2-3; D is unclear. Per the germline V gene, CDR1 is LNHDA and CDR2 is SQIVND (reference sequence). Trimming left V 3 bases short and J 3 bases short, with 7 bases between. CDR3 length equals 13 residues. Here the CDR3 DNA reads TGTGCCAGTAGTATGGCCAGAACAGATACGCAGTATTTT. Translated: CASSMARTDTQYF.

The genes are TRBV11-3 and TRBJ2-5; D is uncertain. Germline V gives CDR1 SGHNT, CDR2 YENEEA. This CDR3 region has 14 residues. V lost 5 bases and J lost 1, with 11 bases in between. The CDR3 nucleotides are TGTGCCAGCAGCCCACGCACAGTCCAAGAGACCCAGTACTTC. Protein: CASSPRTVQETQYF. Full variable domain (missing parts from reference TRBV11-3 and TRBJ2-5): EAGVVQSPRYKIIEKKQPVAFWCNPISGHNTLYWYLQNLGQGPELLIRYENEEAVDDSQLPKDRFSAERLKGVDSTLKIQPAELGDSAVYLCASSPRTVQETQYFGPGTRLLVL.

The CDR3 bases are TGTGCCAGCAGCCAAGCGGGACTAGCGGCGGTGAAAGAGACCCAGTACTTC. It yields the protein CASSQAGLAAVKETQYF. The V and J genes are TRBV4-2 and TRBJ2-5; 11 bases agree with TRBD2. CDR1 and CDR2 (germline): LGHNA, YNFKEQ. The V and J ends lost 1 base and 3 bases, in that order; junction bases with no gene match: 7. The CDR3 runs to 17 residues.

V gene TRBV5-1 combines with J gene TRBJ2-2, with 7 bases aligning to TRBD1. J gave up 4 bases and V 1 base, and 4 bases lay outside the gene matches. This CDR3 comprises 15 residues. Germline assignment: CDR1 SGHRS and CDR2 YFSETQ. This CDR3 reads CASSLTGAFTGELFF. DNA of the CDR3: TGCGCCAGCAGCTTGACAGGGGCATTCACCGGGGAGCTGTTTTTT. Filled out from reference TRBV5-1 and TRBJ2-2, the complete variable domain reads KAGVTQTPRYLIKTRGQQVTLSCSPISGHRSVSWYQQTPGQGLQFLFEYFSETQRNKGNFPGRFSGRQFSNSRSEMNVSTLELGDSALYLCASSLTGAFTGELFFGEGSRLTVL.

V gene TRBV6-5 combines with J gene TRBJ1-2; no clear D. V lost 5 bases to trimming and J lost 2 bases, with 12 bases between them. Germline V lookup: CDR1 MNHEY, CDR2 SVGAGI. The CDR3 sequence is 14 residues long. CDR3 sequence (DNA): TGTGCCAGCAGTCCCGAGAGGTCAAACTATGGCTACACCTTC. Translation gives CASSPERSNYGYTF.

This clone was counted only a few times. This sequence joins TRBV11-2 and TRBJ2-7, with D uncertain. The CDR3 spans 14 residues. Germline V lookup: CDR1 SGHAT, CDR2 FQNNGV. The germline V and J ends were trimmed by 6 bases and 3 bases, with 15 bases remaining between them. The CDR3 DNA sequence: TGTGCCAGCAGGCGAGAGGCGGCGGACTACGAGCAGTACTTC. Encoded protein: CASRREAADYEQYF.

The chain carries TRBV2 and TRBJ1-2; D may be TRBD1 (5 bases). The CDR3 is 13 amino acids. V was trimmed by 7 bases and J by 8 bases, leaving 17 bases between them. Germline CDR1 is SNHLY and CDR2 is FYNNEI. CDR3 residues: CASNSGASFGYTF. For the CDR3, the DNA is TGTGCCAGCAATTCTGGGGCCAGCTTCGGCTACACCTTC.

This clone came up a few times. DNA for the CDR3: TGTGCTAGTGGTTTGGTACCTGTGGCTACGCAGTATTTT. This sequence encodes CASGLVPVATQYF. This chain connects TRBV12-5 to TRBJ2-3; D remains unclear. This CDR3 is built from 13 residues. CDR1 is LGHNT, CDR2 FRNRAP, per germline. V was cut by 0 bases and J by 8 bases, with 9 bases left in between. The whole variable domain, remainder taken from reference TRBV12-5 and TRBJ2-3, is DARVTQTPRHKVTEMGQEVTMRCQPILGHNTVFWYRQTMMQGLELLAYFRNRAPLDDSGMPKDRFSAEMPDATLATLKIQPSEPRDSAVYFCASGLVPVATQYFGPGTRLTVL.

The V call is TRBV29-1, the J call TRBJ2-3, with 14 bases aligning to TRBD2. The V gene end was trimmed by 8 bases and the J gene end by 5 bases; junction bases not matched to a gene: 9. The CDR3 contains 15 residues. Germline assignment: CDR1 SQVTM and CDR2 ANQGSEA. The CDR3 DNA reads TGCAGCATCCCCGGGACTAGCGGGGGAGGAGATACGCAGTATTTT. This encodes CSIPGTSGGGDTQYF.

The V gene is TRBV15, the J gene TRBJ2-7; weak D call: TRBD1 (5 bases). V was cut by 0 bases and J by 3 bases, with 12 bases left in between. This CDR3 comprises 15 residues. Germline CDR1 and CDR2: LNHNV and YYDKDF (reference sequence). As DNA, the CDR3 is TGTGCCACCAGCAGAGATCGGCAGGGCTACTACGAGCAGTACTTC. Translated, it gives CATSRDRQGYYEQYF. The full variable domain, rest sourced from reference TRBV15 and TRBJ2-7, is DAMVIQNPRYQVTQFGKPVTLSCSQTLNHNVMYWYQQKSSQAPKLLFHYYDKDFNNEADTPDNFQSRRPNTSFCFLDIRSPGLGDTAMYLCATSRDRQGYYEQYFGPGTRLTVT.

The chain links TRBV6-4 to TRBJ2-3, with 8 positions matching TRBD2. The germline V gene encodes CDR1 MRHNA and CDR2 SNTAGT. Trimming at V came to 7 bases and at J to 0 bases, leaving 6 bases not matched to a gene. This CDR3 region has 15 residues. The CDR3 reads CASMPTSESTDTQYF. As DNA, the CDR3 is TGTGCCAGCATGCCGACTAGCGAGAGCACAGATACGCAGTATTTT.

The chain combines TRBV6-1 with TRBJ2-1; TRBD2 matches 13 bases. The CDR3 totals 16 residues. The junction had 5 bases not matched to a gene; V was cut back by 2 bases and J by 7 bases. Germline V gives CDR1 MNHNS, CDR2 SASEGT. The CDR3 bases are TGTGCCAGCAGTGAACTAGTACTAGCGGGAGGGAATGAGCAGTTCTTC. The encoded protein is CASSELVLAGGNEQFF.

The chain combines TRBV19 with TRBJ2-1; the match to TRBD2 covers 9 bases. The V segment lost 3 bases and the J segment 8 bases; nucleotides outside the gene matches: 5. From germline, CDR1 is LNHDA and CDR2 SQIVND (reference sequence). The CDR3 is 14 amino acids. The DNA for the CDR3 is TGTGCCAGTAGTATTGGGACTAGCAGGGATGAGCAGTTCTTC. Encoded protein: CASSIGTSRDEQFF.

The rearrangement links TRBV7-8 to TRBJ2-1, with D possibly matching TRBD1 (6 bases). Trimming removed 3 bases at V and 14 bases at J, with 14 bases between. The CDR3 loop spans 12 amino acids. Germline lookup yields CDR1 SGHVS and CDR2 FQNEAQ. The CDR3, as DNA: TGTGCCAGCAGCTTCGTGATTGGGGGCAAGTTCTTC. Protein product: CASSFVIGGKFF.

The J gene is TRBJ2-7, the V gene TRBV10-3; 7 bases map to TRBD2. The CDR3 consists of 14 residues. Per the germline V gene, CDR1 is ENHRY and CDR2 is SYGVKD. Losses at the gene ends were 8 bases for V and 2 bases for J; bases not matched to a gene: 9. The CDR3 sequence is CAIRDGRTAYEQYF. CDR3 sequence (DNA): TGTGCCATCCGCGACGGGAGGACCGCCTACGAGCAGTACTTC.

This clone has only a few counts. One end of the junction varies from germline; a read error may be responsible. The gene calls are TRBV5-1 and TRBJ1-3, with unresolved D. Germline values: CDR1 SGHRS, CDR2 YFSETQ. The CDR3 contains 14 residues. The CDR3 DNA follows: TGCGCCAGCAGATTGGGAGGCTCTGGAAACACCATATATTTT. It encodes CASRLGGSGNTIYF.

This chain joins TRBV6-5 and TRBJ2-5; 7 nucleotides agree with TRBD1. Looked up from germline, CDR1 is MNHEY and CDR2 is SVGAGI. CDR3 length equals 15 residues. The V and J ends lost 6 bases and 2 bases, in that order; junction bases with no gene match: 9. The CDR3: CASSRTGQRQETQYF. Here the CDR3 DNA reads TGTGCCAGCAGCCGCACGGGACAGAGGCAAGAGACCCAGTACTTC.

This sequence joins TRBV19 and TRBJ2-1, with 9 bases that match TRBD2. V was clipped by 3 bases and J by 1 base; unmatched bases: 16. This CDR3 is built from 20 residues. CDR1 is LNHDA, CDR2 SQIVND, per germline (reference sequence). Written as DNA, the CDR3 is TGTGCCAGTAGTATGGGTGGGGGGCTAGCGGGGCCTTATTCCTACAATGAGCAGTTCTTC. It is translated as CASSMGGGLAGPYSYNEQFF.